This TCR beta chain originates from a study of cytomegalovirus exposure and HLA in healthy donors. In the PCR, 60 Vbeta and 13 Jbeta primers were used. Sequenced by immunoSEQ multiplex PCR; TCRdb stores in-frame clones only, minus some. Of about 130,000 clones listed, more than 65% were seen once; the top ten hold under 3.5%. This CDR3 has 14 residues. V dropped 0 bases and J dropped 0 bases, with 5 bases sitting between them. Germline-derived CDR1 and CDR2 are SGHRS and YFSETQ. General observations from the study: Indistinguishable V segments such as TRBV6-2 and TRBV6-3 were excluded.

Concerning this clone: Its specificity is not known.

This chain links TRBV5-1 with TRBJ2-3, with D possibly matching TRBD2 (5 bases). The TCR originated in a man between 45 and 60 years old in good health and CMV-seronegative. The sequencing input was PBMCs. Here the CDR3 reads CASSLGESTDTQYF. The CDR3 coding sequence is TGCGCCAGCAGCTTGGGGGAGAGCACAGATACGCAGTATTTT.